This T cell receptor (beta chain) emerged from a study of blood T cell repertoires in COVID-19. Study summary: Material from acute and convalescent COVID-19 was sourced from the United States, Italy and Spain. T cells, B-cell-depleted T cells, or PBMCs provided the cDNA or gDNA that served as material.

Germline V gene data show CDR1 as LNHDA and CDR2 as SQIVND (reference sequence). This CDR3 comprises 15 residues. V lost 4 bases, J lost 4 bases, and 6 bases stayed unmatched. This clone was seen a handful of times. Original processing methods: Researchers report that nucleated cell counts were estimated from reference gene primer amplification. The table came from immunoSEQ multiplex PCR; TCRdb's copy has only in-frame clones and leaves some out. V, J and clone size are taken as reported in that table, and D and trimming were inferred from the DNA itself. The sample lists 150,000 to 200,000 clones; 88% were seen once.

This receptor was taken from a man aged 55 to 70 with acute or convalescent COVID-19. The sample comprised peripheral blood. J is TRBJ1-2 and V is TRBV19; 10 bases agree with TRBD1. This CDR3 is CASSTGQGIIYGYTF. CDR3 DNA: TGTGCCAGTAGTACGGGACAGGGGATCATCTATGGCTACACCTTC.